This entry features one TCR beta chain sequence. These data belong to a study of OX40 agonist ivuxolimab in advanced cancers. Study summary: Every patient in dose escalation had hepatocellular carcinoma, melanoma, renal cell or head and neck cancer.

V lost 5 bases to trimming and J lost 7 bases, with 24 bases between them. Per the germline V gene, CDR1 is SGHVS and CDR2 is FQNEAQ. This CDR3 has 17 amino acids. Autoimmune disease history or systemic immunosuppression excluded patients. Using immunoSEQ multiplex PCR, the repertoire was profiled, and TCRdb retains in-frame clones only, with some absent. In the table there are approximately 20,000 clones, roughly 89% of which are singletons. The TCR originated in an adult with an advanced solid tumor such as melanoma, head and neck, liver or kidney cancer. Source: CD4+ or CD8+ T cells sorted from blood, taken in a trial of the OX40 agonist ivuxolimab. The chain joins TRBV7-8 to TRBJ2-1, with D tentatively TRBD2 (7 bases). The CDR3 spells CASSPMSRGAAGNEQFF. DNA of the CDR3: TGTGCCAGCAGCCCGATGAGTCGGGGGGCCGCGGGAAATGAGCAGTTCTTC.